The rows below give T cell receptor beta chains drawn from one sample of a study of blood T cell repertoires in COVID-19. Assay used: immunoSEQ multiplex PCR; TCRdb lists only in-frame clones, some missing. The sample records roughly 110,000 clones, 65% to 85% being singletons. The sample taken for sequencing was peripheral blood. The receptors derive from a man aged 50 to 60 with acute or convalescent COVID-19. Both conserved end residues are part of each CDR3. Fields, in order: V gene, clone size, CDR3 length, J gene, D gene, CDR3 DNA, CDR3 protein. A D gene is named only where the DNA matches it firmly. The listing skips clone size in some rows; elsewhere it reads once, few, many or a size class.

V gene: TRBV5-5; clone size: NA; CDR3 length: 15; J gene: TRBJ1-1; D gene: TRBD1; CDR3 DNA: TGTGCCAGCAGCTTGGAAACCGACAGGGGCATTAGAGCTTTCTTT; CDR3 protein: CASSLETDRGIRAFF
V gene: TRBV18; clone size: NA; CDR3 length: 14; J gene: TRBJ1-1; D gene: TRBD1; CDR3 DNA: TGTGCCAGCTCGACAGGGGAAGGGAACACTGAAGCTTTCTTT; CDR3 protein: CASSTGEGNTEAFF
V gene: TRBV5-4; clone size: NA; CDR3 length: 15; J gene: TRBJ1-2; D gene: NA; CDR3 DNA: TGTGCCAGCAGCTTCCCAGGGGAAGGGGACTATGGCTACACCTTC; CDR3 protein: CASSFPGEGDYGYTF
V gene: TRBV2; clone size: NA; CDR3 length: 13; J gene: TRBJ1-3; D gene: NA; CDR3 DNA: TGTGCCAGCAGTGGACAGGCGAGAAACACCATATATTTT; CDR3 protein: CASSGQARNTIYF
V gene: TRBV5-1; clone size: few; CDR3 length: 15; J gene: TRBJ2-1; D gene: TRBD1; CDR3 DNA: TGCGCCAGCAGCTTTCGCGGGTCAGGGGGCGATGAGCAGTTCTTC; CDR3 protein: CASSFRGSGGDEQFF
V gene: TRBV15; clone size: NA; CDR3 length: 13; J gene: TRBJ1-5; D gene: NA; CDR3 DNA: TGTGCCACCCGCGGCTATAGCAATCAGCCCCAGCATTTT; CDR3 protein: CATRGYSNQPQHF
V gene: TRBV5-4; clone size: NA; CDR3 length: 12; J gene: TRBJ2-1; D gene: NA; CDR3 DNA: TGTGCCAGCAGCTCGGACGGCCGTGAGGGGTTCTTC; CDR3 protein: CASSSDGREGFF
V gene: TRBV19; clone size: NA; CDR3 length: 14; J gene: TRBJ2-3; D gene: TRBD2; CDR3 DNA: TGTGCCAGTAGTAAGGGACTACCCACAGATACGCAGTATTTT; CDR3 protein: CASSKGLPTDTQYF
V gene: TRBV21-1; clone size: NA; CDR3 length: 16; J gene: TRBJ1-1; D gene: NA; CDR3 DNA: TGTGCCAGCAGCAAAGAAGGACAGGCCTTGTACACTGAAGCTTTCTTT; CDR3 protein: CASSKEGQALYTEAFF
V gene: TRBV3-1/TRBV3-2; clone size: NA; CDR3 length: 15; J gene: TRBJ2-7; D gene: TRBD2; CDR3 DNA: TGTGCCAGCAGCCCAAAACGCGGGGGAGCCTACGAGCAGTACTTC; CDR3 protein: CASSPKRGGAYEQYF
V gene: TRBV29-1; clone size: NA; CDR3 length: 14; J gene: TRBJ1-2; D gene: TRBD1; CDR3 DNA: TGCAGCGTTGAACCTCTCGGACAGGGGAATGGCTACACCTTC; CDR3 protein: CSVEPLGQGNGYTF
V gene: TRBV11-2; clone size: NA; CDR3 length: 15; J gene: TRBJ1-2; D gene: TRBD1; CDR3 DNA: TGTGCCAGCAGCCCCCGGGACAGGAGAAGATCGGGCTACACCTTC; CDR3 protein: CASSPRDRRRSGYTF
V gene: TRBV11-2; clone size: NA; CDR3 length: 14; J gene: TRBJ2-7; D gene: TRBD2; CDR3 DNA: TGTGCCAGCAGCTCGGGAGGGAACTCCTACGAGCAGTACTTC; CDR3 protein: CASSSGGNSYEQYF
V gene: TRBV7-2; clone size: once; CDR3 length: 15; J gene: TRBJ2-5; D gene: TRBD2; CDR3 DNA: TGTGCCAGCAGCCCTAGCGGGGGGGCCTGGGAGACCCAGTACTTC; CDR3 protein: CASSPSGGAWETQYF
V gene: TRBV19; clone size: NA; CDR3 length: 15; J gene: TRBJ2-7; D gene: TRBD1; CDR3 DNA: TGTGCCAGTAGTACGACAGGGACCCGCTCCTACGAGCAGTACTTC; CDR3 protein: CASSTTGTRSYEQYF
V gene: TRBV15; clone size: NA; CDR3 length: 14; J gene: TRBJ1-6; D gene: TRBD1; CDR3 DNA: TGTGCCACCTCCCTAGGGGGCGCATCTTCACCCCTCCACTTT; CDR3 protein: CATSLGGASSPLHF
V gene: TRBV5-1; clone size: NA; CDR3 length: 14; J gene: TRBJ2-2; D gene: NA; CDR3 DNA: TGCGCCAGCAGCTCCCCTGCGAACACCGGGGAGCTGTTTTTT; CDR3 protein: CASSSPANTGELFF
V gene: TRBV19; clone size: NA; CDR3 length: 16; J gene: TRBJ2-1; D gene: TRBD1; CDR3 DNA: TGTGCCAGTAGTGAGACCGGGACAGGGGGCCCTAATGAGCAGTTCTTC; CDR3 protein: CASSETGTGGPNEQFF
V gene: TRBV28; clone size: NA; CDR3 length: 14; J gene: TRBJ2-1; D gene: TRBD2; CDR3 DNA: TGTGCCAGCACCCGCGGGGGGGCCGTCGGTGAGCAGTTCTTC; CDR3 protein: CASTRGGAVGEQFF
V gene: TRBV6-5; clone size: NA; CDR3 length: 15; J gene: TRBJ1-4; D gene: TRBD1; CDR3 DNA: TGTGCCAGCAGCCGGACAGGGGGCGGAGGTGAAAAACTGTTTTTT; CDR3 protein: CASSRTGGGGEKLFF
V gene: TRBV18; clone size: NA; CDR3 length: 15; J gene: TRBJ2-4; D gene: TRBD2; CDR3 DNA: TGTGCCAGCTCACCAAGGACTAGCGAAAAAAACATTCAGTACTTC; CDR3 protein: CASSPRTSEKNIQYF
V gene: TRBV11-2; clone size: NA; CDR3 length: 11; J gene: TRBJ2-7; D gene: NA; CDR3 DNA: TGTGCCAGCAGCTTAAACCCCCCGGAGTACTTC; CDR3 protein: CASSLNPPEYF
V gene: TRBV9; clone size: NA; CDR3 length: 15; J gene: TRBJ1-2; D gene: NA; CDR3 DNA: TGTGCCAGCAGCCCCGGGACGGACAGTGCGAGAGGCTACACCTTC; CDR3 protein: CASSPGTDSARGYTF
V gene: TRBV12-5; clone size: NA; CDR3 length: 15; J gene: TRBJ2-7; D gene: TRBD1; CDR3 DNA: TGTGCTAGTGCCTCGGGACAGGGCGCTTCCTACGAGCAGTACTTC; CDR3 protein: CASASGQGASYEQYF
V gene: TRBV6-5; clone size: NA; CDR3 length: 14; J gene: TRBJ2-3; D gene: NA; CDR3 DNA: TGTGCCAGCAGCCCACGTGGGCGCGCAGATACGCAGTATTTT; CDR3 protein: CASSPRGRADTQYF
V gene: TRBV5-1; clone size: once; CDR3 length: 15; J gene: TRBJ2-5; D gene: TRBD1; CDR3 DNA: TGCGCCAGCAGCTTCCAGGGGGCTAGGCAAGAGACCCAGTACTTC; CDR3 protein: CASSFQGARQETQYF
V gene: TRBV4-1; clone size: NA; CDR3 length: 15; J gene: TRBJ2-2; D gene: NA; CDR3 DNA: TGCGCCAGCAGCCAATCAGGGGTGGGCACCGGGGAGCTGTTTTTT; CDR3 protein: CASSQSGVGTGELFF
V gene: TRBV5-6; clone size: once; CDR3 length: 14; J gene: TRBJ2-7; D gene: TRBD1; CDR3 DNA: TGTGCCAGCAGCCCCGGGGGGACAGGGGATAGGGTGTACTTC; CDR3 protein: CASSPGGTGDRVYF
V gene: TRBV6-2/TRBV6-3; clone size: once; CDR3 length: 14; J gene: TRBJ1-2; D gene: NA; CDR3 DNA: TGTGCCAGCAGTTACCGCACAGGGAGCTATGGCTACACCTTC; CDR3 protein: CASSYRTGSYGYTF
V gene: TRBV7-9; clone size: NA; CDR3 length: 13; J gene: TRBJ2-7; D gene: NA; CDR3 DNA: TGTGCCAGCAGCTTAGGTGTCTTCTACGAGCAGTACTTC; CDR3 protein: CASSLGVFYEQYF
V gene: TRBV28; clone size: NA; CDR3 length: 17; J gene: TRBJ2-3; D gene: TRBD2; CDR3 DNA: TGTGCCAGCAGTTTGTGGACTAGCGGGGGGGCCCGTGATACGCAGTATTTT; CDR3 protein: CASSLWTSGGARDTQYF
V gene: TRBV19; clone size: NA; CDR3 length: 18; J gene: TRBJ2-3; D gene: TRBD2; CDR3 DNA: TGTGCCAGTAGTGCCCCTCTCGGAGCGGGGGGGCTCACAGATACGCAGTATTTT; CDR3 protein: CASSAPLGAGGLTDTQYF
V gene: TRBV9; clone size: NA; CDR3 length: 14; J gene: TRBJ2-7; D gene: NA; CDR3 DNA: TGTGCCAGCAGCGTAGGTGGCAGCTCCTACGAGCAGTACTTC; CDR3 protein: CASSVGGSSYEQYF
V gene: TRBV27; clone size: NA; CDR3 length: 14; J gene: TRBJ2-7; D gene: TRBD1; CDR3 DNA: TGTGCCAGCCGCCCTTGGACAGGGGTCTACGAGCAGTACTTC; CDR3 protein: CASRPWTGVYEQYF
V gene: TRBV5-1; clone size: few; CDR3 length: 14; J gene: TRBJ1-3; D gene: NA; CDR3 DNA: TGCGCCAGCAGCTCAAATACAAGAGGAAACACCATATATTTT; CDR3 protein: CASSSNTRGNTIYF
V gene: TRBV27; clone size: NA; CDR3 length: 14; J gene: TRBJ1-1; D gene: NA; CDR3 DNA: TGTGCCAGCAGTCCCAGGACTGAATCCACTGAAGCTTTCTTT; CDR3 protein: CASSPRTESTEAFF
V gene: TRBV19; clone size: NA; CDR3 length: 14; J gene: TRBJ1-5; D gene: NA; CDR3 DNA: TGTGCCAGTAGTATAGAAGGGGTTGGTCAGCCCCAGCATTTT; CDR3 protein: CASSIEGVGQPQHF
V gene: TRBV5-6; clone size: NA; CDR3 length: 13; J gene: TRBJ2-2; D gene: NA; CDR3 DNA: TGTGCCAGCAGCCGGGGGAACACCGGGGAGCTGTTTTTT; CDR3 protein: CASSRGNTGELFF
V gene: TRBV5-6; clone size: few; CDR3 length: 18; J gene: TRBJ1-2; D gene: TRBD1; CDR3 DNA: TGTGCCAGCAGCTTGGCCGGACCAGGGGGCGGTCGGGACTATGGCTACACCTTC; CDR3 protein: CASSLAGPGGGRDYGYTF
V gene: TRBV19; clone size: NA; CDR3 length: 15; J gene: TRBJ1-2; D gene: NA; CDR3 DNA: TGTGCCAGTAGTATCGCCGGGAGACAGATCTATGGCTACACCTTC; CDR3 protein: CASSIAGRQIYGYTF
V gene: TRBV2; clone size: NA; CDR3 length: 18; J gene: TRBJ1-6; D gene: NA; CDR3 DNA: TGTGCCAGCAGTCAGGGACTGGGTGGAGGGTCCTATAATTCACCCCTCCACTTT; CDR3 protein: CASSQGLGGGSYNSPLHF
V gene: TRBV2; clone size: NA; CDR3 length: 12; J gene: TRBJ1-2; D gene: NA; CDR3 DNA: TGTGCCAGCAGTGAAGGGGAGTATGGCTACACCTTC; CDR3 protein: CASSEGEYGYTF